Presented here are 26 T cell receptor beta chains from one specimen sequenced in a study of spatial heterogeneity in lung cancer (dated by TCRdb to between 2018 and 2021). The library was produced with 5' RACE. Sequencer: NextSeq 500. TCRdb cleaned the public reads at Q25 with fastp, built clones with MiXCR and kept in-frame beta chains. Every distinct CDR3 protein forms one entry, paired with its most common genes and DNA. Present in this sample are about 92,000 distinct CDR3 sequences, more than 10% of which were seen just once. About 41% of the sample is held by the ten biggest clonotypes. The intended sense of this specimen's time point label: sample taken at primary tumor resection. Without any cell sorting, TCR sequencing was performed on whole RNA extracted either from tumor and nontumor lung tissue or from cryopreserved PBMC samples. The source was PBMCs, collected at surgery. These receptors all come from a male donor with early-stage non-small cell lung cancer.

This clonotype appeared a few times. V is TRBV29-1 and J is TRBJ2-5, with a possible D match to TRBD1 (7 bases). V shed 4 bases and J shed 3 bases, with 15 bases lying between them. Germline CDR1 SQVTM, CDR2 ANQGSEA. The CDR3 is made up of 14 amino acids. CDR3: CSVVPGGLKETQYF. CDR3 coding DNA: TGCAGCGTTGTCCCAGGGGGGCTAAAAGAGACCCAGTACTTC.

The chain employs TRBV10-3 and TRBJ1-1; D gene uncertain. V was shortened by 6 bases and J by 2 bases, with 10 bases between the two germline ends. This CDR3 contains 13 residues. CDR1 is ENHRY, CDR2 SYGVKD, per germline. For the CDR3, the DNA is TGTGCCATCAGGCTGACGCTTAACACTGAAGCTTTCTTT. It is translated as CAIRLTLNTEAFF.

Only a few counts were recorded for this clonotype. V and J are TRBV15 and TRBJ2-7, with 8 bases aligning to TRBD2. Trimming at V came to 0 bases and at J to 4 bases, leaving 5 bases not matched to a gene. The CDR3 is made up of 15 amino acids. The germline V gene has CDR1 LNHNV and CDR2 YYDKDF (reference sequence). The chain's CDR3 is CATSRDLASGYEQYF. CDR3 bases: TGTGCCACCAGCAGAGATCTGGCTAGCGGGTACGAGCAGTACTTC.

This clonotype was picked up a small number of times. This chain links TRBV9 with TRBJ2-7, with D perhaps matching TRBD1 (5 bases). The ends were cut back, 4 bases at V and 0 bases at J, with 11 bases in the middle. This CDR3 is built from 14 residues. CDR1 and CDR2 (germline): SGDLS, YYNGEE. Here the CDR3 DNA reads TGTGCCAGCAGCACCCGACAGAGCTCCTACGAGCAGTACTTC. Its protein is CASSTRQSSYEQYF.

The table lists this clonotype with many counts. The chain combines TRBV7-2 with TRBJ1-2, with D possibly TRBD1 on 6 matching bases. V was clipped by 5 bases and J by 4 bases, with 11 bases between them. There are 13 residues in the CDR3. Germline V gene lookup returns CDR1 SGHTA and CDR2 FQGNSA. CDR3 bases: TGTGCCAGCAGCAGAGAGGGGGTCTATGGCTACACCTTC. Amino acid sequence: CASSREGVYGYTF.

This clonotype showed up many times. V gene TRBV20-1 combines with J gene TRBJ2-1; 13 bases are a match to TRBD2. V was clipped by 1 base and J by 6 bases; unmatched bases: 3. This CDR3 is 15 amino acids long. Germline CDR1 reads DFQATT; CDR2 reads SNEGSKA (reference sequence). CDR3 in amino acids: CSARARTSGSNEQFF. The CDR3 coding sequence is TGCAGTGCTAGAGCCAGGACTAGCGGGAGCAATGAGCAGTTCTTC.

The rearrangement joins TRBV6-2 or TRBV6-3 to TRBJ2-7; the match to TRBD2 covers 7 bases. This CDR3 has 13 residues. Germline V gene data show CDR1 as MNHEY and CDR2 as SVGEGT. Trimming removed 5 bases from V and 8 bases from J; junction bases left unmatched: 9. In DNA form, the CDR3 reads TGTGCCAGCAGTCCGGGGCGGGAGCTCAAGCAGTACTTC. Amino acid sequence: CASSPGRELKQYF.

This clonotype was seen many times. This sequence joins TRBV5-5 and TRBJ2-1; 10 bases are a match to TRBD2. Trimming cost V 4 bases and J 4 bases; bases outside gene matches: 5. This CDR3 has 15 residues. Germline V gene lookup returns CDR1 SGHKS and CDR2 YYEKEE (reference sequence). CDR3 nucleotide sequence: TGTGCCAGCAGCCCTAGCGGGAGTGGGTACAATGAGCAGTTCTTC. Translated, it gives CASSPSGSGYNEQFF.

This clonotype was observed a handful of times. The CDR3 is CASSANEQGARTDTQYF. DNA of the CDR3: TGTGCCAGCAGCGCCAACGAACAGGGGGCCCGCACAGATACGCAGTATTTT. The V and J genes are TRBV5-5 and TRBJ2-3; 9 nucleotides agree with TRBD1. Unmatched junction bases numbered 10, after V lost 4 bases and J lost 1 base. The length of the CDR3 is 17 residues. Germline V gives CDR1 SGHKS, CDR2 YYEKEE (reference sequence).

This clonotype turned up a few times. The rearrangement uses TRBV7-3 and TRBJ2-5, with TRBD2 identical over 11 bases. Germline V gives CDR1 SGHTA, CDR2 FQGTGA. This CDR3 contains 16 residues. Unmatched junction bases numbered 6, after V lost 1 base and J lost 5 bases. The CDR3 reads CASSLSGSGGAETQYF. DNA for the CDR3: TGTGCCAGCAGCTTAAGCGGTAGCGGGGGGGCGGAGACCCAGTACTTC.

In this sample, this clonotype turned up many times. J is TRBJ2-3 and V is TRBV7-2; tentatively, D is TRBD2 (7 bases). This CDR3 region has 16 residues. Trimming removed 5 bases at V and 4 bases at J, with 19 bases between. Germline CDR1 SGHTA, CDR2 FQGNSA. In nucleotides, the CDR3 is TGTGCCAGCAGCCCAAGATGGGGGGGGCCTGCAGATACGCAGTATTTT. Its translation: CASSPRWGGPADTQYF. Drawing the rest from reference TRBV7-2 and TRBJ2-3, the complete variable domain is GAGVSQSPSNKVTEKGKDVELRCDPISGHTALYWYRQSLGQGLEFLIYFQGNSAPDKSGLPSDRFSAERTGGSVSTLTIQRTQQEDSAVYLCASSPRWGGPADTQYFGPGTRLTVL.

J is TRBJ2-1 and V is TRBV12-5; maybe TRBD2 (7 bases). Germline lookup yields CDR1 LGHNT and CDR2 FRNRAP. With 3 bases removed from V and 2 bases from J, the gap between germline ends came to 11 bases. There are 15 residues in the CDR3. CDR3 in amino acids: CASGLSGGAYNEQFF. Here the CDR3 DNA reads TGTGCTAGTGGTTTATCGGGGGGCGCCTACAATGAGCAGTTCTTC.

This clonotype was recorded many times. V usage is TRBV28 and J usage is TRBJ2-1; the match to TRBD2 covers 12 bases. The germline CDR1 and CDR2 sequences are MDHEN and SYDVKM. The V gene end was trimmed by 6 bases and the J gene end by 2 bases; junction bases not matched to a gene: 5. There are 16 residues in the CDR3. This CDR3 reads CASRLAGGIPYNEQFF. The CDR3 DNA reads TGTGCCAGCAGACTAGCGGGGGGAATACCCTACAATGAGCAGTTCTTC.

This clonotype came up many times. This chain connects TRBV28 to TRBJ2-3; D ambiguous. This CDR3 has 16 residues. Germline CDR1 MDHEN, CDR2 SYDVKM. V lost 2 bases to trimming and J lost 2 bases, with 14 bases between them. The DNA for the CDR3 is TGTGCCAGCAGTTTAGAGACCCTCTCCTACACAGATACGCAGTATTTT. This translates into CASSLETLSYTDTQYF.

The sample holds a few counts of this clonotype. The chain joins TRBV7-6 to TRBJ1-3, with 7 bases lining up with TRBD1. V was clipped by 5 bases and J by 2 bases; unmatched bases: 3. The CDR3 runs to 14 residues. Germline CDR1 and CDR2: SGHVS and FNYEAQ. CDR3 DNA: TGTGCCAGCAGCCGGGGACAGACTGGAAACACCATATATTTT. This encodes CASSRGQTGNTIYF. Full variable domain (outside the CDR3, taken from reference TRBV7-6 and TRBJ1-3): GAGVSQSPRYKVTKRGQDVALRCDPISGHVSLYWYRQALGQGPEFLTYFNYEAQQDKSGLPNDRFSAERPEGSISTLTIQRTEQRDSAMYRCASSRGQTGNTIYFGEGSWLTVV.

The J gene is TRBJ2-1, the V gene TRBV12-3 or TRBV12-4; TRBD1 is a possible D gene (5 bases). V shed 6 bases and J shed 0 bases, with 15 bases lying between them. This CDR3 is built from 16 residues. CDR3 sequence reads: CASRPQGPSSYNEQFF. The CDR3 DNA reads TGTGCCAGCAGGCCCCAGGGCCCCAGCTCCTACAATGAGCAGTTCTTC.

This chain uses TRBV7-9 with TRBJ2-7; D perhaps matches TRBD2 (5 bases). Per the germline V gene, CDR1 is SEHNR and CDR2 is FQNEAQ (reference sequence). CDR3 length equals 17 residues. Trimming took 5 bases from V and 3 from J, leaving 23 bases between them. CDR3 DNA sequence: TGTGCCAGCAGCCCGGGGTTAATCGGGTCCTACCTCTACGAGCAGTACTTC. Amino acids: CASSPGLIGSYLYEQYF.

This clonotype was detected only a few times. The V and J genes are TRBV20-1 and TRBJ2-1, with TRBD2 matching 13 bases. The CDR3 consists of 16 residues. The germline gives CDR1 DFQATT, CDR2 SNEGSKA (reference sequence). V gave up 0 bases and J gave up 6 bases; unmatched junction bases: 5. CDR3 sequence: CSARDYRTSGSNEQFF. CDR3 sequence (DNA): TGCAGTGCTAGAGACTATAGGACTAGCGGGAGCAATGAGCAGTTCTTC.

This clonotype was found a few times. The V gene is TRBV7-2, the J gene TRBJ2-1; possibly TRBD2 for D (5 bases). This CDR3 region has 13 residues. With 5 bases removed from V and 6 bases from J, the gap between germline ends came to 11 bases. Germline V gives CDR1 SGHTA, CDR2 FQGNSA. The CDR3, as DNA: TGTGCCAGCAGCCCCGAAAGCGGCAATGAGCAGTTCTTC. This sequence encodes CASSPESGNEQFF.

V usage is TRBV2 and J usage is TRBJ1-6; no definite D call. CDR1 is SNHLY, CDR2 FYNNEI, per germline. V was cut by 2 bases and J by 10 bases, with 6 bases left in between. The length of the CDR3 is 12 residues. The CDR3 DNA follows: TGTGCCAGCAGTGAATTATACTCACCCCTCCACTTT. This encodes CASSELYSPLHF.

There are many counts of this clonotype. The chain couples TRBV20-1 to TRBJ2-5, with 8 bases lining up with TRBD2. The V gene's germline CDR1 is DFQATT and CDR2 SNEGSKA (reference sequence). This CDR3 contains 14 residues. Trimming took 2 bases from V and 1 from J; bases not matched to a gene: 3. The CDR3 bases are TGCAGTGCTAGACTAGCGGGCCCCCAAGAGACCCAGTACTTC. Translated: CSARLAGPQETQYF.

This clonotype was observed a few times. V is TRBV20-1 and J is TRBJ2-6, with 9 bases aligning to TRBD1. This CDR3 contains 15 residues. The V and J ends lost 5 bases and 4 bases, in that order; junction bases with no gene match: 6. Germline CDR1 and CDR2: DFQATT and SNEGSKA (reference sequence). The CDR3 protein is CSAPGQGYGANVLTF. The CDR3 nucleotides are TGCAGTGCTCCTGGACAGGGGTACGGGGCCAACGTCCTGACTTTC.

The sample holds a few counts of this clonotype. V is TRBV4-1 and J is TRBJ2-3, with 11 bases lining up with TRBD2. The trim removed 4 bases at V and 3 bases at J, leaving 12 bases unmatched. This CDR3 region has 18 residues. CDR1 is MGHRA and CDR2 is YSYEKL in the germline V gene. The CDR3 nucleotides are TGCGCCAGCAGCCTTACTAGCGGGGGCACTCTAGCAACAGATACGCAGTATTTT. Protein sequence: CASSLTSGGTLATDTQYF.

In this sample, this clonotype turned up a few times. This chain links TRBV6-2 or TRBV6-3 with TRBJ2-7; 9 bases match TRBD1. The germline V gene encodes CDR1 MNHEY and CDR2 SVGEGT. This CDR3 contains 15 residues. V gave up 2 bases and J gave up 5 bases; unmatched junction bases: 7. CDR3 residues: CASSYQTQGADEQYF. The CDR3 region has the DNA TGTGCCAGCAGTTACCAAACACAGGGGGCTGACGAGCAGTACTTC.

The V call is TRBV7-9, the J call TRBJ2-2, with TRBD1 matching over 11 bases. This CDR3 is 17 amino acids long. The ends lost 3 bases at V and 4 bases at J; junction bases unmatched: 7. Looked up from germline, CDR1 is SEHNR and CDR2 is FQNEAQ (reference sequence). The CDR3 sequence: CASSLPGQGVRTGELFF. The CDR3 nucleotides read TGTGCCAGCAGCTTGCCGGGACAGGGGGTTCGCACCGGGGAGCTGTTTTTT.

This clonotype was counted at least ten times. The V gene is TRBV7-9, the J gene TRBJ2-7; D ambiguous. The CDR3 contains 11 residues. Germline V gene lookup returns CDR1 SEHNR and CDR2 FQNEAQ (reference sequence). Trimming left V 3 bases short and J 7 bases short, with 7 bases between. The CDR3 region has the DNA TGTGCCAGCAGCTTCTTAGGGGAGCAGTACTTC. This encodes CASSFLGEQYF.